The text below deals with one TCR beta chain. This CDR3 has 11 residues. CDR1 SEHNR and CDR2 FQNEAQ come from the germline V gene (reference sequence). The V end was cut by 4 bases, the J end by 5 bases, with 5 bases between. This sample was included in a study of control samples from healthy donors and cancer patients. Some clones are missing from TCRdb's copy, which holds only in-frame ones; the method was immunoSEQ multiplex PCR. Among around 55,000 clones listed, roughly 95% were seen once. Sample: blood. This receptor was taken from a woman under 30 in good health. The chain carries TRBV7-9 and TRBJ1-2; the D is unclear. DNA of the CDR3: TGTGCCAGCAGCTCGAATTATGGCTACACCTTC. It codes for CASSSNYGYTF.